A single sample gave rise to the 17 T cell receptor beta chains below, sequenced in a study of cytomegalovirus exposure and HLA in healthy donors. PCR amplification relied on 60 Vbeta primers (plus 13 Jbeta primers). The assay was immunoSEQ multiplex PCR, and TCRdb's table has in-frame clones only and misses some. The sample holds tens of thousands of clones; about 53% are singletons and the top ten take more than 5%. What was sequenced was PBMCs. The source of these receptors is a woman between 40 and 50 years old in good health and CMV-seropositive.

The sample holds a few counts of this clone. Distinct nucleotide sequences in the sample also encode this CDR3. The chain carries TRBV11-3 and TRBJ2-3, with 7 bases lining up with TRBD2. V was pared by 5 bases and J by 0 bases, with 2 bases of the junction left unmatched. Germline values: CDR1 SGHNT, CDR2 YENEEA. The CDR3 totals 14 residues. CDR3 amino acids: CASSRSGSTDTQYF. CDR3 DNA sequence: TGTGCCAGCAGCCGTAGCGGGAGCACAGATACGCAGTATTTT.

This clone was recorded a few times. The chain has TRBV6-6 and TRBJ1-1; D perhaps matches TRBD1 (6 bases). In germline, CDR1 is MNHNY, CDR2 SVGAGI (reference sequence). This CDR3 is built from 14 residues. Trimming left V 2 bases short and J 1 base short, with 8 bases between. DNA for the CDR3: TGTGCCAGCAGTTACAGGGGGTGGAACACTGAAGCTTTCTTT. Translated: CASSYRGWNTEAFF.

This clone was seen a handful of times. The V call is TRBV4-1, the J call TRBJ1-3; 8 nucleotides align to TRBD1. The CDR3 has 17 amino acids. Germline CDR1 reads MGHRA; CDR2 reads YSYEKL. V was pared by 0 bases and J by 3 bases, with 7 bases of the junction left unmatched. In DNA form, the CDR3 reads TGCGCCAGCAGCCAAGATGATCAGGGGGCTTTTGGAAACACCATATATTTT. Translation gives CASSQDDQGAFGNTIYF.

The chain employs TRBV2 and TRBJ2-5; unclear D gene. Germline V lookup: CDR1 SNHLY, CDR2 FYNNEI. This CDR3 spans 13 amino acids. Between the trimmed V and J ends, which lost 7 bases and 5 bases, there was a span of 14 bases. The DNA of the CDR3 is TGTGCCAGCAAGTCTGATGGCTCTGAGACCCAGTACTTC. It specifies CASKSDGSETQYF.

This clone was detected only a few times. The chain uses TRBV9 and TRBJ2-1, with D hard to call. This CDR3 region has 16 residues. CDR1 is SGDLS, CDR2 YYNGEE, per germline. With 3 bases removed from V and 0 bases from J, the gap between germline ends came to 13 bases. The CDR3 DNA reads as TGTGCCAGCAGCGAACGGAGCGTCCGCTCCTACAATGAGCAGTTCTTC. Its protein product is CASSERSVRSYNEQFF. Looking up the rest from reference TRBV9 and TRBJ2-1 gives the full variable domain: DSGVTQTPKHLITATGQRVTLRCSPRSGDLSVYWYQQSLDQGLQFLIQYYNGEERAKGNILERFSAQQFPDLHSELNLSSLELGDSALYFCASSERSVRSYNEQFFGPGTRLTVL.

The chain is built from TRBV7-8 and TRBJ2-1, with no clear D. The CDR3 spans 14 residues. From germline, CDR1 is SGHVS and CDR2 FQNEAQ. V was shortened by 7 bases and J by 5 bases, with 15 bases between the two germline ends. The CDR3 DNA reads TGTGCCAGCACTCCTAGAGGTCTCCACAATGAGCAGTTCTTC. Protein sequence: CASTPRGLHNEQFF.

The chain combines TRBV5-1 with TRBJ2-7, with 9 bases matching TRBD1. The germline V gene encodes CDR1 SGHRS and CDR2 YFSETQ. V was pared by 0 bases and J by 2 bases, with 3 bases of the junction left unmatched. The length of the CDR3 is 15 residues. The CDR3 reads CASSLDTGGPYEQYF. The CDR3 bases are TGCGCCAGCAGCTTGGATACAGGGGGCCCCTACGAGCAGTACTTC.

This clone was observed a handful of times. CDR3 in amino acids: CASSPRRSNNEQFF. Written as DNA, the CDR3 is TGTGCCAGCAGCCCCCGTCGGAGTAACAATGAGCAGTTCTTC. V is TRBV7-3 and J is TRBJ2-1, with unresolved D. Trimming removed 5 bases at V and 5 bases at J, with 13 bases between. The CDR3 totals 14 residues. In germline, CDR1 is SGHTA, CDR2 FQGTGA. Full variable domain (missing parts from reference TRBV7-3 and TRBJ2-1): GAGVSQTPSNKVTEKGKYVELRCDPISGHTALYWYRQSLGQGPEFLIYFQGTGAADDSGLPNDRFFAVRPEGSVSTLKIQRTERGDSAVYLCASSPRRSNNEQFFGPGTRLTVL.

The chain couples TRBV6-5 to TRBJ2-1, with D uncertain. There are 14 residues in the CDR3. The germline V gene encodes CDR1 MNHEY and CDR2 SVGAGI. Trimming cost V 0 bases and J 2 bases, with 5 bases left between them. CDR3 residues: CASSYSTAYNEQFF. CDR3 nucleotides: TGTGCCAGCAGTTACTCTACGGCCTACAATGAGCAGTTCTTC.

Written as DNA, the CDR3 is TGCGCCAGCAGCCGACTTCCCCAGGGGAACTATGGCTACACCTTC. Translation: CASSRLPQGNYGYTF. V usage is TRBV4-1 and J usage is TRBJ1-2; weak D call: TRBD1 (6 bases). Germline CDR1 is MGHRA and CDR2 is YSYEKL. CDR3 length: 15 amino acids. Trimming stripped 4 bases from V and 2 bases from J, with 14 bases between.

This clone was seen only a few times. This chain links TRBV6-1 with TRBJ2-3, with no clear D. The V end was cut by 1 base, the J end by 2 bases, with 4 bases between. The CDR3 sequence is 13 residues long. CDR1 is MNHNS, CDR2 SASEGT, per germline. This chain's CDR3 is CASSEVATDTQYF. The CDR3 bases are TGTGCCAGCAGTGAAGTGGCCACAGATACGCAGTATTTT.

The rearrangement uses TRBV11-2 and TRBJ1-1; 9 bases align to TRBD1. Germline V CDR1 and CDR2: SGHAT, FQNNGV. CDR3 length: 14 amino acids. V lost 4 bases and J lost 1; bases outside the gene matches: 1. CDR3 coding DNA: TGTGCCAGCAGCTGGGGACAGGGGAACACTGAAGCTTTCTTT. It is translated as CASSWGQGNTEAFF.

This clone turned up a few times. The CDR3 bases are TGTGCCAGCAGCCAGTCGTTCAATTCACCCCTCCACTTT. Its translation: CASSQSFNSPLHF. The gene calls are TRBV6-5 and TRBJ1-6; no reliable D call. Trimming left V 6 bases short and J 7 bases short, with 10 bases between. Germline loops: CDR1 MNHEY, CDR2 SVGAGI. The CDR3 runs 13 residues.

This clone is labeled as medium-sized (0.01 to 0.1%). J is TRBJ1-1 and V is TRBV10-3; D call uncertain. The CDR3 sequence is 14 residues long. Germline V gene sequence: CDR1 ENHRY, CDR2 SYGVKD. The ends were cut back, 2 bases at V and 0 bases at J, with 7 bases in the middle. CDR3: CAISETAVNTEAFF. CDR3 sequence (DNA): TGTGCCATCAGTGAGACAGCGGTGAACACTGAAGCTTTCTTT.

This chain connects TRBV13 to TRBJ2-5; TRBD2 matches 14 bases. Per germline, CDR1 PRHDT and CDR2 FYEKMQ (reference sequence). The CDR3 runs 18 residues. J gave up 0 bases and V 1 base, and 4 bases lay outside the gene matches. Here the CDR3 reads CASSLEGTSGGDQETQYF. The CDR3 DNA follows: TGTGCCAGCAGCTTAGAAGGGACTAGCGGGGGAGACCAAGAGACCCAGTACTTC.

The chain employs TRBV14 and TRBJ1-2; tentative D call: TRBD1 (6 bases). Trimming removed 2 bases at V and 6 bases at J, with 19 bases between. From germline, CDR1 is SGHDN and CDR2 FVKESK. CDR3 length: 16 amino acids. The DNA of the CDR3 is TGTGCCAGCAGCCAATGGATAGGCTTACAGGGCGATGGCTACACCTTC. Translation gives CASSQWIGLQGDGYTF.

In this sample, this clone turned up a few times. The chain employs TRBV29-1 and TRBJ1-4, with D hard to call. V was clipped by 4 bases and J by 0 bases, with 6 bases between them. This CDR3 is 13 amino acids long. Germline V lookup: CDR1 SQVTM, CDR2 ANQGSEA. The CDR3 loop reads CSVVSATNEKLFF. For the CDR3, the DNA is TGCAGCGTTGTTTCTGCAACTAATGAAAAACTGTTTTTT.